This T cell receptor (beta chain) originates from a study of control samples from healthy donors and cancer patients. Germline V lookup: CDR1 MRHNA, CDR2 SNTAGT. The V and J ends lost 9 bases and 3 bases respectively, with 15 bases between them. This CDR3 comprises 15 residues. Sequencing was performed with immunoSEQ multiplex PCR; in TCRdb, only in-frame clones are kept and a portion is missing. The sample records over 150,000 clones, approximately 90% being singletons. The chain combines TRBV6-4 with TRBJ2-6; D is unclear. Sequencing was carried out using blood. The clonotype was recovered from a man aged 25-45 years in good health. CDR3 amino acids: CASKTDVDGANVLTF. The CDR3 DNA follows: TGTGCCAGTAAGACGGATGTAGATGGGGCCAACGTCCTGACTTTC.